This TCR beta chain was observed in a study of T-cell reconstitution after alpha-beta-depleted transplantation in children. The CDR3 loop spans 14 amino acids. Trimming removed 3 bases from V and 5 bases from J, with 17 bases in between. Germline loops: CDR1 SQVTM, CDR2 ANQGSEA. This clonotype was recorded at least ten times. Preparation of the TCRbeta library involved a method that used unique molecular identifiers. TCRdb called the PCR reads again in MiXCR, with one record for every CDR3 protein. The sample yields roughly 400,000 distinct CDR3 sequences, over 20% seen once. The receptor comes from a human donor who donated a stem cell graft to a child with acute myeloid leukemia. The chain couples TRBV29-1 to TRBJ2-7; a weak D match, TRBD2 (5 bases). The sequences come from PBMCs from the stem cell graft donor, collected from the stem cell graft. This chain's CDR3 is CSVEGKRIGDEQYF. The CDR3 nucleotides are TGCAGCGTTGAGGGCAAACGGATCGGGGACGAGCAGTACTTC.